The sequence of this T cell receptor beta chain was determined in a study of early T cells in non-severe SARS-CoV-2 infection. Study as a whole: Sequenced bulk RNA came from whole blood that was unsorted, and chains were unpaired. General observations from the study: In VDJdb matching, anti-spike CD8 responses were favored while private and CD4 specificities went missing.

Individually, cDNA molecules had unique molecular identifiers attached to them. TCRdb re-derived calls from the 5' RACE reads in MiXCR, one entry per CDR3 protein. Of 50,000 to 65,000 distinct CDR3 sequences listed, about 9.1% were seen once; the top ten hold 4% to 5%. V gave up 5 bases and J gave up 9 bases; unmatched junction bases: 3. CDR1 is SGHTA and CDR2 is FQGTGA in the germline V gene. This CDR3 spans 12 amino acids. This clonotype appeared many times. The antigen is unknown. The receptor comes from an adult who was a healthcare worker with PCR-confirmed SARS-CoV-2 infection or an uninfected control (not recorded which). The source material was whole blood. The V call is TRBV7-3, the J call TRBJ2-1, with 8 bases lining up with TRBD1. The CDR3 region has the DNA TGTGCCAGCAGCGCCGACAGGGGTGAGCAGTTCTTC. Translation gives CASSADRGEQFF.